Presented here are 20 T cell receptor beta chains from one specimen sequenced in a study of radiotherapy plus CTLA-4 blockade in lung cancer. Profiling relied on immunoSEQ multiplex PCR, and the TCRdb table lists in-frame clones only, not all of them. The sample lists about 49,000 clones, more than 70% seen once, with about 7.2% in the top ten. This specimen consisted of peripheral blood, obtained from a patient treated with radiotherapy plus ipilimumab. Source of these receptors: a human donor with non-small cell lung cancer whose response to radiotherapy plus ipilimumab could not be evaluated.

The CDR3 bases are TGTGCCTGGAGGGTGGCAGGGGGAAATACGCAGTATTTT. Translating it yields CAWRVAGGNTQYF. The gene calls are TRBV30 and TRBJ2-3, with 7 bases aligning to TRBD1. This CDR3 region has 13 residues. The V and J ends lost 3 bases and 7 bases, in that order; junction bases with no gene match: 7. Looked up from germline, CDR1 is GTSNPN and CDR2 is SVGIG (reference sequence).

The CDR3 spells CASRRELGTFSGNTIYF. The CDR3 DNA sequence: TGTGCCAGTAGGAGGGAATTGGGAACCTTCTCTGGAAACACCATATATTTT. V usage is TRBV19 and J usage is TRBJ1-3, with no clear D. The V end lost 6 bases, the J end lost 0 bases, and 18 bases lay between the germline ends. Looked up from germline, CDR1 is LNHDA and CDR2 is SQIVND (reference sequence). This CDR3 region has 17 residues.

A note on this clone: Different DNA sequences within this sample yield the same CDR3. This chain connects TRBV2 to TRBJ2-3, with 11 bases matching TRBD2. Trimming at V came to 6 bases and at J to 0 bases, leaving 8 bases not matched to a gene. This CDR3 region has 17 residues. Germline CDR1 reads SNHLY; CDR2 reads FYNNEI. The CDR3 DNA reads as TGTGCCAGCAGCGCTGGCCTAGCGGGGGGCAGCACAGATACGCAGTATTTT. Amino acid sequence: CASSAGLAGGSTDTQYF.

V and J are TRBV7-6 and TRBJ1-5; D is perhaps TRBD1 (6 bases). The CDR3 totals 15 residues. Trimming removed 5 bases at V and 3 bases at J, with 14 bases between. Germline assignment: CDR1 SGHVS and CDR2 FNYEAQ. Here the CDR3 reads CASSLSGALNQPQHF. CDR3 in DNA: TGTGCCAGCAGCCTTTCAGGGGCACTCAATCAGCCCCAGCATTTT. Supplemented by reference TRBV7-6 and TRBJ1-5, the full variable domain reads GAGVSQSPRYKVTKRGQDVALRCDPISGHVSLYWYRQALGQGPEFLTYFNYEAQQDKSGLPNDRFSAERPEGSISTLTIQRTEQRDSAMYRCASSLSGALNQPQHFGDGTRLSIL.

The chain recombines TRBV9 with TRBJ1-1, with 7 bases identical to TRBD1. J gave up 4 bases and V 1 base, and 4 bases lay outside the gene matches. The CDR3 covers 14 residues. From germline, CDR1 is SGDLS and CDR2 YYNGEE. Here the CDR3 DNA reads TGTGCCAGCAGCGTACTGACAGGGCGCACTGAAGCTTTCTTT. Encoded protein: CASSVLTGRTEAFF.

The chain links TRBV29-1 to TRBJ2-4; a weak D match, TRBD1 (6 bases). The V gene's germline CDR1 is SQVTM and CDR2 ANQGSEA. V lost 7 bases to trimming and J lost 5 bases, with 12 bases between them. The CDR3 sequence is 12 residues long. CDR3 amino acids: CSARDIENIQYF. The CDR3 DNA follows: TGCAGCGCCAGGGACATTGAAAACATTCAGTACTTC. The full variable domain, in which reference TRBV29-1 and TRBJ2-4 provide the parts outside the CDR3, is SAVISQKPSRDICQRGTSLTIQCQVDSQVTMMFWYRQQPGQSLTLIATANQGSEATYESGFVIDKFPISRPNLTFSTLTVSNMSPEDSSIYLCSARDIENIQYFGAGTRLSVL.

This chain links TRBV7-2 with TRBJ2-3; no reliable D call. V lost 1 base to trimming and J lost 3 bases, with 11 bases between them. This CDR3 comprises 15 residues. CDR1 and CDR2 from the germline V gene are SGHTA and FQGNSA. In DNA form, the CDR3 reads TGTGCCAGCAGCTTAGATCTTTACAGTACAGATACGCAGTATTTT. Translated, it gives CASSLDLYSTDTQYF.

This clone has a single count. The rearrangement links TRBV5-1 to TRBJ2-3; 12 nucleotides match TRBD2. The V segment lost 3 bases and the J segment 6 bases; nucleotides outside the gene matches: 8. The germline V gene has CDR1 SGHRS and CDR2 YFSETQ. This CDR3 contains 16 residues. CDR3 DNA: TGCGCCAGCAGCTCGGGACTAGCGGGTCGAGGGGATACGCAGTATTTT. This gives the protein CASSSGLAGRGDTQYF.

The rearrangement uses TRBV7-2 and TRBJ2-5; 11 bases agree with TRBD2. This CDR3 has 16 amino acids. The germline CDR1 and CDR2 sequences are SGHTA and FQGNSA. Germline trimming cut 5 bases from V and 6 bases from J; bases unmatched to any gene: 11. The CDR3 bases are TGTGCCAGCAGCCTCAGCGGGACTAGCGGTCAGAAGACCCAGTACTTC. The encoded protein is CASSLSGTSGQKTQYF.

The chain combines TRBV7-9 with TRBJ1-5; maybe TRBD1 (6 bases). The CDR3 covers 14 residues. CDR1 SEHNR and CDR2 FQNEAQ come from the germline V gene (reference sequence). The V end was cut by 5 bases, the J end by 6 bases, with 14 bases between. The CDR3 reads CASSPNRVAQPQHF. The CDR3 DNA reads TGTGCCAGCAGCCCCAACAGGGTGGCTCAGCCCCAGCATTTT.

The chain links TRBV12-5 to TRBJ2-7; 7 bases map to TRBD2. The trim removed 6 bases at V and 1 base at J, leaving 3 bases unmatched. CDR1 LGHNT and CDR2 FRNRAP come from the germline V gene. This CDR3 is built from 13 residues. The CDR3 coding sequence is TGTGCTAGTGGCTCTAGCGGATCCTACGAGCAGTACTTC. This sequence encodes CASGSSGSYEQYF.

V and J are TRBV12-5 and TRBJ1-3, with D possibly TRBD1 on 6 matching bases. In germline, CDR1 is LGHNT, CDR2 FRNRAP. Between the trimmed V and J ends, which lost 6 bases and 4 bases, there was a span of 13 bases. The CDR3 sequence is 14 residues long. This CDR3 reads CASGPDSLGNTIYF. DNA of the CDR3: TGTGCTAGTGGCCCGGACAGCCTCGGAAACACCATATATTTT.

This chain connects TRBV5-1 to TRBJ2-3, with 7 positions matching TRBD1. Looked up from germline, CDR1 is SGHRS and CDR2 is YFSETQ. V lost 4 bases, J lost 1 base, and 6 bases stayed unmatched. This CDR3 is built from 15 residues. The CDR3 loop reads CASSPQGTGTDTQYF. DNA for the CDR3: TGCGCCAGCAGCCCCCAAGGGACAGGCACAGATACGCAGTATTTT.

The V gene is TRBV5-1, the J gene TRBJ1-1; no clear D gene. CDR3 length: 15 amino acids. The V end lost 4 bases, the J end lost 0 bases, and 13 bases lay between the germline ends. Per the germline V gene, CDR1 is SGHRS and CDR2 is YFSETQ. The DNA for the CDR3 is TGCGCCAGCAGCCGTGCGGAAATCATGAACACTGAAGCTTTCTTT. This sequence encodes CASSRAEIMNTEAFF.

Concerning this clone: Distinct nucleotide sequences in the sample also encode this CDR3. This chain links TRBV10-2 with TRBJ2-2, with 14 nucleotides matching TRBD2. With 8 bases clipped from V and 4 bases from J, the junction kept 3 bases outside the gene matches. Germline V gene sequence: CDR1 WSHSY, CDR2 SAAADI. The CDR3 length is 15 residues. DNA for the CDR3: TGCGCCAGCGGGACTAGCGGGGGTATCACCGGGGAGCTGTTTTTT. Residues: CASGTSGGITGELFF.

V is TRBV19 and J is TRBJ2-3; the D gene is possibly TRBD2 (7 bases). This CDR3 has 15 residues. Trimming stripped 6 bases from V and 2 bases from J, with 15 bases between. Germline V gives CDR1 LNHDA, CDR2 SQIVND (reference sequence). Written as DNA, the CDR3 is TGTGCCAGTAGAGGGGGGGCGAGAAACACAGATACGCAGTATTTT. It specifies CASRGGARNTDTQYF. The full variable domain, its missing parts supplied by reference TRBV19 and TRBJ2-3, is DGGITQSPKYLFRKEGQNVTLSCEQNLNHDAMYWYRQDPGQGLRLIYYSQIVNDFQKGDIAEGYSVSREKKESFPLTVTSAQKNPTAFYLCASRGGARNTDTQYFGPGTRLTVL.

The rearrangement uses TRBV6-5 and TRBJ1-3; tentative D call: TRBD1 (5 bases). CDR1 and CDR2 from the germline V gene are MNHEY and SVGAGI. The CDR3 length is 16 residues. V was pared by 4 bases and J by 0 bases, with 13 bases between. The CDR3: CASSSPGGGSGNTIYF. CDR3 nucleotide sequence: TGTGCCAGCAGTTCCCCCGGGGGGGGCTCTGGAAACACCATATATTTT.

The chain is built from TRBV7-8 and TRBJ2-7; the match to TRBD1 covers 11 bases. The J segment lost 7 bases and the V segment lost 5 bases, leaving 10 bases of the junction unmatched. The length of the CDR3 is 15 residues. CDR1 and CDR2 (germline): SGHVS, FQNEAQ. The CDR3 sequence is CASSRMDRGQGEQYF. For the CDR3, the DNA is TGTGCCAGCAGCCGGATGGACAGGGGGCAGGGGGAGCAGTACTTC. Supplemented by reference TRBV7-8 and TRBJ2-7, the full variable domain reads GAGVSQSPRYKVAKRGQDVALRCDPISGHVSLFWYQQALGQGPEFLTYFQNEAQLDKSGLPSDRFFAERPEGSVSTLKIQRTQQEDSAVYLCASSRMDRGQGEQYFGPGTRLTVT.

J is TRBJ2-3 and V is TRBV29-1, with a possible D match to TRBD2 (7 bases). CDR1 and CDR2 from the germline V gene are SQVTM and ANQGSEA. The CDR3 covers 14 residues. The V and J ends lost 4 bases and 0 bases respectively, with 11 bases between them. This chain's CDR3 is CSVGGGYSTDTQYF. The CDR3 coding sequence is TGCAGCGTTGGGGGGGGCTACAGCACAGATACGCAGTATTTT.

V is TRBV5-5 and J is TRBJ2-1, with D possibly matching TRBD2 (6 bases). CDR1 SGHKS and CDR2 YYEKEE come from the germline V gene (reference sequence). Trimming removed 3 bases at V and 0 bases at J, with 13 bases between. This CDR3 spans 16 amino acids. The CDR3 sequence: CASSSTGGASYNEQFF. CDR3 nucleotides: TGTGCCAGCAGCTCTACAGGAGGGGCCTCCTACAATGAGCAGTTCTTC.